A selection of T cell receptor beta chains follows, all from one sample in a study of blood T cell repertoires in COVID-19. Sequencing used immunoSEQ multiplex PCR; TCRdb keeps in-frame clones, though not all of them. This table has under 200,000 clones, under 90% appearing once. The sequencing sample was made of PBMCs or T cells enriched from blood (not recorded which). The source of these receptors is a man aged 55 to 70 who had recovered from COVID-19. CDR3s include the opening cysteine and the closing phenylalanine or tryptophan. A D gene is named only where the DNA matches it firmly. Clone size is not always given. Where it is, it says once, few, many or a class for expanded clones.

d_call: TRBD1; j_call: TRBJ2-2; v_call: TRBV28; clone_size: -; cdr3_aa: CASSYIGGTGELFF; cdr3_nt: TGTGCCAGCAGTTATATAGGGGGCACGGGGGAGCTGTTTTTT
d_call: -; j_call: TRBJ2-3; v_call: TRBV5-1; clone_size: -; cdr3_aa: CASAVGEGTDTQYF; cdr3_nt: TGCGCCAGCGCCGTGGGGGAGGGCACAGATACGCAGTATTTT
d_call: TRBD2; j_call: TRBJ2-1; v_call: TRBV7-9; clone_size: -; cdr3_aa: CASSPADELAGGNEQFF; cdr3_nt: TGTGCCAGCAGCCCCGCAGACGAACTAGCGGGGGGGAATGAGCAGTTCTTC
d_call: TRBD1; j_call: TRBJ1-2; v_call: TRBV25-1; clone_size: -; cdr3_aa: CASSWGTVNYGYTF; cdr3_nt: TGTGCCAGCAGTTGGGGGACAGTTAACTATGGCTACACCTTC
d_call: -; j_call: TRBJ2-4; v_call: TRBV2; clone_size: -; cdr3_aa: CASSDRDAKNIQYF; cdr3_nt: TGTGCCAGCAGTGACAGGGATGCCAAAAACATTCAGTACTTC
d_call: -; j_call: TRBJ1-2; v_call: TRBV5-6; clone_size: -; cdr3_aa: CASSSGRGYTF; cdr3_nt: TGTGCCAGCAGCTCCGGTAGAGGCTACACCTTC
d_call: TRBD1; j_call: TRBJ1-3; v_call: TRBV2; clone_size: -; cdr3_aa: CASSDGTARFSSGNTIYF; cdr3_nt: TGTGCCAGCAGTGATGGGACAGCTAGATTTAGCTCTGGAAACACCATATATTTT
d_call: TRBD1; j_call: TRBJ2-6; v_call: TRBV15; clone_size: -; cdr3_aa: CATSGTGGSGANVLTF; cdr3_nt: TGTGCCACCAGCGGGACAGGGGGCTCTGGGGCCAACGTCCTGACTTTC
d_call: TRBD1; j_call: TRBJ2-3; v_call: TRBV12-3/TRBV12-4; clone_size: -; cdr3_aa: CASRQGEVTQYF; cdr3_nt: TGTGCCAGTCGACAGGGCGAGGTGACGCAGTATTTT
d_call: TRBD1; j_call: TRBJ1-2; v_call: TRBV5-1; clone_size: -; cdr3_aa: CASSLGTGRDGYTF; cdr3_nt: TGCGCCAGCAGCTTGGGGACAGGACGAGATGGCTACACCTTC
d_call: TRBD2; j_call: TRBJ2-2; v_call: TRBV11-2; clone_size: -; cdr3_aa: CASSLVTSGGSGELFF; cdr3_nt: TGTGCCAGCAGCTTAGTAACTAGCGGGGGGTCCGGGGAGCTGTTTTTT
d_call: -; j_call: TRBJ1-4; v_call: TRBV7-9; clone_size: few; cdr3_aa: CASSWPPGQLGDEEKLFF; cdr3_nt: TGTGCCAGCAGCTGGCCGCCCGGACAGTTGGGGGATGAGGAAAAACTGTTTTTT
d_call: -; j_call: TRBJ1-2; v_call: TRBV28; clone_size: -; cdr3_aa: CASSFPPGAYGYTF; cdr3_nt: TGTGCCAGCAGTTTTCCCCCAGGGGCTTATGGCTACACCTTC
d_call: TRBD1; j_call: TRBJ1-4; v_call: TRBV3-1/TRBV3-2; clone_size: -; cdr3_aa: CASSQNQGVGEKLFF; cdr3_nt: TGTGCCAGCAGCCAAAACCAGGGGGTGGGTGAAAAACTGTTTTTT
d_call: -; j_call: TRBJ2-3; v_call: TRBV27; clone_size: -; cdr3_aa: CASSLSSGTGSTDTQYF; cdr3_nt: TGTGCCAGCAGTTTATCTTCGGGAACTGGTAGCACAGATACGCAGTATTTT
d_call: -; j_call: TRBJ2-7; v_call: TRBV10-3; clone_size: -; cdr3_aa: CAISESLYEQYF; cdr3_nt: TGTGCCATCAGTGAGTCACTTTACGAGCAGTACTTC
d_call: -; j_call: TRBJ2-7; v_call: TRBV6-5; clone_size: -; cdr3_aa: CASTSPGYEQYF; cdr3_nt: TGTGCCAGCACAAGTCCCGGCTACGAGCAGTACTTC
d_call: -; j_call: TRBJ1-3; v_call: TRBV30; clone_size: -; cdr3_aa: CAWSNARVGGNTIYF; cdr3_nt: TGTGCCTGGAGCAACGCCCGGGTGGGTGGAAACACCATATATTTT
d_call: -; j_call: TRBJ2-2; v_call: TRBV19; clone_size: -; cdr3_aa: CASSIGLNTGELFF; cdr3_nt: TGTGCCAGTAGTATAGGACTGAACACCGGGGAGCTGTTTTTT
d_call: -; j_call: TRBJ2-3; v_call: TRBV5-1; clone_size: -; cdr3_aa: CASSLERGDTQYF; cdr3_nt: TGCGCCAGCAGCTTGGAGAGAGGGGATACGCAGTATTTT
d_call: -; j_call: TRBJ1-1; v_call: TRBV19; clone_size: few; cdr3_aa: CASSIGTPPEAFF; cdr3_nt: TGTGCCAGTAGTATCGGGACACCCCCCGAGGCTTTCTTT
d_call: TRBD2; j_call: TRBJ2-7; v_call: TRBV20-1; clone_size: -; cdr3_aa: CSASTSGPQEQYF; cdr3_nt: TGCAGTGCGAGTACTAGCGGCCCCCAAGAGCAGTACTTC
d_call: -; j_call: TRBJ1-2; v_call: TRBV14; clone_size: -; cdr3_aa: CASSQDLTTYGYTF; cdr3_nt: TGTGCCAGCAGCCAAGATCTGACTACTTATGGCTACACCTTC
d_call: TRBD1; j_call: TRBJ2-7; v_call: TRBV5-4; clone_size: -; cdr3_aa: CASSPGQGRDEQYF; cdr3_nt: TGTGCCAGCAGCCCCGGACAGGGGCGCGACGAGCAGTACTTC
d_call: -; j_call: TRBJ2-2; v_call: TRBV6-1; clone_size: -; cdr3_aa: CANWGGASGELFF; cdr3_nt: TGTGCCAATTGGGGGGGCGCGTCCGGGGAGCTGTTTTTT
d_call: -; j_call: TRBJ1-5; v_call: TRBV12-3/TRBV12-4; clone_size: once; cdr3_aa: CASSQISNQPQHF; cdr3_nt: TGTGCCAGCAGCCAGATTAGCAATCAGCCCCAGCATTTT
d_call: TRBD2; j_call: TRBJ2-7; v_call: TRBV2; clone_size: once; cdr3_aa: CASGRVKGSYEQYF; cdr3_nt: TGTGCCAGCGGGAGGGTTAAGGGCTCCTACGAGCAGTACTTC
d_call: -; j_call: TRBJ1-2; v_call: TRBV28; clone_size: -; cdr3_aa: CASRTDRDLGYTF; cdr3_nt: TGTGCCAGCAGAACCGACAGAGACCTTGGCTACACCTTC
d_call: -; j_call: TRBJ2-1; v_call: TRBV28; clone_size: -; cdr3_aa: CASSSRITGRDEQFF; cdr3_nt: TGTGCCAGCAGTTCGCGGATTACAGGGAGAGATGAGCAGTTCTTC
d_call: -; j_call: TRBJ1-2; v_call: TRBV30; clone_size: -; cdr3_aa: CAWSVPGSGYTF; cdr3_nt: TGTGCCTGGAGTGTACCCGGGAGTGGCTACACCTTC
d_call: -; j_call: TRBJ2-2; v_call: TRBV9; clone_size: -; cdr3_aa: CASSVDPTNTGELFF; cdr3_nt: TGTGCCAGCAGCGTAGATCCCACGAACACCGGGGAGCTGTTTTTT
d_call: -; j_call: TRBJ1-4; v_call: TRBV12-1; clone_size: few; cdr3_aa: CARPGAAVNEKLFF; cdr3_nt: TGTGCCAGGCCTGGGGCGGCGGTTAATGAAAAACTGTTTTTT
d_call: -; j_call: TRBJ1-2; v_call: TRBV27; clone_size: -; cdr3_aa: CASSLGGVAGYTF; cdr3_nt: TGTGCCAGCAGTTTAGGAGGGGTGGCTGGCTACACCTTC